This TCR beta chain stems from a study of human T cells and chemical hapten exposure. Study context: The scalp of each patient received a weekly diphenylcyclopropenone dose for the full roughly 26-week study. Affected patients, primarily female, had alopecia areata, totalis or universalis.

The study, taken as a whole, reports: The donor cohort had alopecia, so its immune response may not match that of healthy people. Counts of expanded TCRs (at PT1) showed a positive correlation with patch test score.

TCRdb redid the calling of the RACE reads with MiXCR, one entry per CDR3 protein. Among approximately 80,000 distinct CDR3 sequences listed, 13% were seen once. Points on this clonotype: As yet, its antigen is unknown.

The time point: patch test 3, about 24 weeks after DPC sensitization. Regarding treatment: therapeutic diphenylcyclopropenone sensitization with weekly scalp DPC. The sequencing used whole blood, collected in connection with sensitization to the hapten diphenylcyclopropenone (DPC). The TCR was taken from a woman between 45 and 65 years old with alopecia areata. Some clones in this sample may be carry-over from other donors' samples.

The DNA for the CDR3 is TGTGCCAGCAGGGAGTACTATGGCTACACCTTC. Translation: CASREYYGYTF. The chain joins TRBV6-5 to TRBJ1-2; D not resolved. The CDR3 sequence is 11 residues long. V gave up 6 bases and J gave up 3 bases, with 5 bases separating them. Germline V gene sequence: CDR1 MNHEY, CDR2 SVGAGI.